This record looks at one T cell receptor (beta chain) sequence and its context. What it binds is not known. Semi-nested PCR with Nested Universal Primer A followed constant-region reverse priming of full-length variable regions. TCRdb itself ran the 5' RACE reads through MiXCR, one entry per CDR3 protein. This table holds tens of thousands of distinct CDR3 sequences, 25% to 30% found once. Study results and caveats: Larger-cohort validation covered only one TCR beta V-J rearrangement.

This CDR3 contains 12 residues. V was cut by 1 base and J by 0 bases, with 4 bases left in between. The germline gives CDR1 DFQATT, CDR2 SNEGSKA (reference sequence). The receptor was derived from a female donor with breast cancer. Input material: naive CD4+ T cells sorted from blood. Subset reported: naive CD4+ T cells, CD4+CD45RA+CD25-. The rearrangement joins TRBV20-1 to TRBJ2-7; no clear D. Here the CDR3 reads CSARGSSYEQYF. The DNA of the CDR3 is TGCAGTGCTAGAGGGAGCTCCTACGAGCAGTACTTC.